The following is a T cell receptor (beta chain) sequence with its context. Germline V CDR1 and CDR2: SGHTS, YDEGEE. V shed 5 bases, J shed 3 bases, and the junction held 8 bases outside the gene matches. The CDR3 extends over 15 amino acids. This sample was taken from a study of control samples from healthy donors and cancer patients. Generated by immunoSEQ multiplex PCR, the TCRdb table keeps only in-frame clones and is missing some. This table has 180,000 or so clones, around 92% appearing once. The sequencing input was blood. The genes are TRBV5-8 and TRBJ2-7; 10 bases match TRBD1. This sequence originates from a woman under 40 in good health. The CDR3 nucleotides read TGTGCCAGCAGTTCCACCGGGACAGGGGTCTACGAGCAGTACTTC. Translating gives CASSSTGTGVYEQYF.